These 27 T cell receptor beta chains share one sample of origin, sequenced in a study of cytomegalovirus exposure and HLA in healthy donors. The PCR made use of 60 Vbeta and 13 Jbeta primers. This table comes from immunoSEQ multiplex PCR, and its TCRdb copy is limited to in-frame clones, with some not included. The table has around 78,000 clones, over 60% seen once. The sample was PBMCs. Receptor source: a male donor in good health and CMV-seronegative.

The V call is TRBV5-1, the J call TRBJ2-6; a weak D match, TRBD1 (6 bases). The ends were cut back, 4 bases at V and 1 base at J, with 6 bases in the middle. The CDR3 contains 14 residues. Germline CDR1 and CDR2: SGHRS and YFSETQ. CDR3: CASSGQSGANVLTF. The CDR3 nucleotides read TGCGCCAGCAGCGGACAGTCTGGGGCCAACGTCCTGACTTTC.

The chain links TRBV27 to TRBJ2-7; D may be TRBD2 (6 bases). The CDR3 has 14 residues. The germline V gene has CDR1 MNHEY and CDR2 SMNVEV (reference sequence). Trimming cost V 4 bases and J 4 bases, with 14 bases left between them. The CDR3 spells CASSWAGSRYEQYF. CDR3 coding DNA: TGTGCCAGCAGTTGGGCGGGGTCGCGGTACGAGCAGTACTTC.

The chain uses TRBV18 and TRBJ2-5; no clear D. V lost 2 bases, J lost 5 bases, and 12 bases lay in between. The germline V gene has CDR1 KGHSH and CDR2 LQKENI. This CDR3 is built from 14 residues. CDR3 in DNA: TGTGCCAGCTCACCATCAAGTGAGCTGGAGACCCAGTACTTC. Translation: CASSPSSELETQYF.

This clone showed up just once. This CDR3 reads CASTRRSNSPLHF. CDR3 bases: TGTGCCAGCACGAGGAGGAGTAATTCACCCCTCCACTTT. The chain employs TRBV6-1 and TRBJ1-6; D remains unclear. The germline V gene encodes CDR1 MNHNS and CDR2 SASEGT. Trimming stripped 7 bases from V and 6 bases from J, with 10 bases between. CDR3 length equals 13 residues.

The rearrangement links TRBV25-1 to TRBJ1-6, with 7 bases fitting TRBD1. V lost 8 bases to trimming and J lost 8 bases; unmatched junction nucleotides: 9. Germline V gives CDR1 MGHDK, CDR2 SYGVNS. This CDR3 is 14 amino acids long. For the CDR3, the DNA is TGTGCCAGCGGCAGACAGGGAGAAGATTCACCCCTCCACTTT. It translates to CASGRQGEDSPLHF.

The genes are TRBV25-1 and TRBJ2-3; the match to TRBD1 covers 7 bases. The CDR3 spans 16 residues. CDR1 MGHDK and CDR2 SYGVNS come from the germline V gene. Trimming cost V 4 bases and J 1 base; bases outside gene matches: 8. The CDR3 DNA reads TGTGCCAGCAGTGCTTACCAGGGGGAAGGCACAGATACGCAGTATTTT. Encoded protein: CASSAYQGEGTDTQYF.

This rearrangement joins TRBV5-1 to TRBJ1-2, with 9 bases lining up with TRBD1. The CDR3 is 16 amino acids. Unmatched junction bases numbered 12, after V lost 1 base and J lost 8 bases. CDR1 SGHRS and CDR2 YFSETQ come from the germline V gene. The CDR3 spells CASSLMAPWGQGGYTF. The DNA for the CDR3 is TGCGCCAGCAGCTTGATGGCCCCATGGGGACAGGGAGGCTACACCTTC. The full variable domain, with the rest looked up from reference TRBV5-1 and TRBJ1-2, is KAGVTQTPRYLIKTRGQQVTLSCSPISGHRSVSWYQQTPGQGLQFLFEYFSETQRNKGNFPGRFSGRQFSNSRSEMNVSTLELGDSALYLCASSLMAPWGQGGYTFGSGTRLTVV.

The chain combines TRBV15 with TRBJ1-4; no firm D call. Germline values: CDR1 LNHNV, CDR2 YYDKDF (reference sequence). V was cut by 6 bases and J by 0 bases, with 14 bases left in between. This CDR3 spans 16 amino acids. In DNA form, the CDR3 reads TGTGCCACCAGGAGGATAAGCTTTGCAACTAATGAAAAACTGTTTTTT. Protein product: CATRRISFATNEKLFF.

The chain employs TRBV5-4 and TRBJ2-7, with 7 nucleotides matching TRBD1. Germline V CDR1 and CDR2: SGHNT, YYREEE (reference sequence). The CDR3 loop spans 13 amino acids. V lost 4 bases, J lost 6 bases, and 7 bases stayed unmatched. The CDR3 coding sequence is TGTGCCAGCAGCGTCACCGGGACAGCCGAGCAGTACTTC. Translated: CASSVTGTAEQYF.

V gene TRBV5-6 combines with J gene TRBJ2-1; 9 nucleotides align to TRBD1. The V and J ends lost 0 bases and 3 bases, in that order; junction bases with no gene match: 7. From germline, CDR1 is SGHDT and CDR2 YYEEEE. This CDR3 is 17 amino acids long. CDR3 in amino acids: CASSLVQGASSYNEQFF. CDR3 DNA: TGTGCCAGCAGCTTGGTACAGGGGGCCTCAAGCTACAATGAGCAGTTCTTC.

This clone was seen just once. V gene TRBV6-5 combines with J gene TRBJ2-5; D might be TRBD2 (6 bases). This CDR3 has 11 residues. V was cut by 11 bases and J by 5 bases, with 12 bases left in between. The germline V gene encodes CDR1 MNHEY and CDR2 SVGAGI. The CDR3, as DNA: TGTGCCGTACTTGGGGGGGAGACCCAGTACTTC. This translates into CAVLGGETQYF.

This chain uses TRBV27 with TRBJ1-5; TRBD1 is a possible D gene (5 bases). The V gene's germline CDR1 is MNHEY and CDR2 SMNVEV (reference sequence). Trimming left V 1 base short and J 5 bases short, with 12 bases between. The length of the CDR3 is 15 residues. The CDR3 DNA follows: TGTGCCAGCAGTTTATTACCGGCGGGGGATCAGCCCCAGCATTTT. It is translated as CASSLLPAGDQPQHF.

The chain carries TRBV11-2 and TRBJ1-6; 9 bases map to TRBD1. The CDR3 sequence is 15 residues long. Trimming took 3 bases from V and 3 from J; bases not matched to a gene: 0. The germline gives CDR1 SGHAT, CDR2 FQNNGV. DNA for the CDR3: TGTGCCAGCAGCTTGGACAGGGGCTATAATTCACCCCTCCACTTT. This codes for CASSLDRGYNSPLHF.

V usage is TRBV30 and J usage is TRBJ2-1; 11 bases line up with TRBD2. CDR3 length: 14 amino acids. CDR1 GTSNPN and CDR2 SVGIG come from the germline V gene (reference sequence). After removal of 4 bases from V and 6 bases from J, the junction contained 5 bases not matched to a gene. The CDR3 spells CAWTGLAVSNEQFF. CDR3 sequence (DNA): TGTGCCTGGACGGGACTAGCGGTTTCCAATGAGCAGTTCTTC.

The chain uses TRBV13 and TRBJ2-1; 8 nucleotides align to TRBD2. With 5 bases clipped from V and 8 bases from J, the junction kept 11 bases outside the gene matches. Per the germline V gene, CDR1 is PRHDT and CDR2 is FYEKMQ (reference sequence). The CDR3 is 15 residues long. The CDR3: CASSGLALGTDEQFF. Here the CDR3 DNA reads TGTGCCAGCAGCGGACTAGCCCTGGGGACGGATGAGCAGTTCTTC. The full variable domain, with the rest looked up from reference TRBV13 and TRBJ2-1, is AAGVIQSPRHLIKEKRETATLKCYPIPRHDTVYWYQQGPGQDPQFLISFYEKMQSDKGSIPDRFSAQQFSDYHSELNMSSLELGDSALYFCASSGLALGTDEQFFGPGTRLTVL.

The rearrangement links TRBV19 to TRBJ2-1; D is perhaps TRBD2 (5 bases). This CDR3 comprises 14 residues. The germline V gene encodes CDR1 LNHDA and CDR2 SQIVND (reference sequence). V lost 7 bases to trimming and J lost 9 bases, with 19 bases between them. The CDR3 protein is CASKVSAAACEQFF. Written as DNA, the CDR3 is TGTGCCAGTAAAGTATCAGCGGCAGCTTGTGAGCAGTTCTTC.

This rearrangement joins TRBV7-2 to TRBJ2-1; D gene ambiguous. The CDR3 loop spans 12 amino acids. Germline V CDR1 and CDR2: SGHTA, FQGNSA. Trimming took 1 base from V and 7 from J, leaving 5 bases between them. Here the CDR3 DNA reads TGTGCCAGCAGCTTAGGTCTAAATGAGCAGTTCTTC. Its protein is CASSLGLNEQFF.

This clone showed up just once. V and J are TRBV5-4 and TRBJ2-3; no clear D. With 3 bases removed from V and 6 bases from J, the gap between germline ends came to 17 bases. This CDR3 contains 15 residues. CDR1 is SGHNT and CDR2 is YYREEE in the germline V gene (reference sequence). The CDR3 here is CASSSGSSTDDTQYF. CDR3 nucleotides: TGTGCCAGCAGCTCAGGAAGCTCCACGGATGATACGCAGTATTTT.

This chain links TRBV7-9 with TRBJ2-5; TRBD2 matches at 8 bases. Trimming at V came to 5 bases and at J to 0 bases, leaving 11 bases not matched to a gene. This CDR3 has 17 amino acids. Germline V lookup: CDR1 SEHNR, CDR2 FQNEAQ (reference sequence). CDR3 residues: CASSPQPTSVYQETQYF. The CDR3 DNA sequence: TGTGCCAGCAGCCCCCAGCCGACTAGCGTTTACCAAGAGACCCAGTACTTC.

The chain employs TRBV9 and TRBJ2-7, with 8 bases that match TRBD2. V shed 1 base, J shed 3 bases, and the junction held 6 bases outside the gene matches. Germline V gene sequence: CDR1 SGDLS, CDR2 YYNGEE. This CDR3 is 15 amino acids long. The CDR3 DNA sequence: TGTGCCAGCAGCGTAATGCCGGGACTAGTCTACGAGCAGTACTTC. Translation: CASSVMPGLVYEQYF.

This clone has just a few counts. The V gene is TRBV30, the J gene TRBJ1-1; weak D call: TRBD1 (5 bases). The CDR3 contains 13 residues. Germline CDR1 GTSNPN, CDR2 SVGIG (reference sequence). Trimming shortened V by 3 bases and J by 0 bases, and 8 bases separated the two germline ends. CDR3 DNA sequence: TGTGCCTGGAGACGGGGGTTGAACACTGAAGCTTTCTTT. The encoded protein is CAWRRGLNTEAFF.

The V and J genes are TRBV27 and TRBJ2-2; possible D gene TRBD1, 6 bases. Trimming pared 6 bases from V and 1 base from J, leaving 15 bases between. The CDR3 has 16 residues. The germline gives CDR1 MNHEY, CDR2 SMNVEV (reference sequence). CDR3: CASRAGVSRNTGELFF. The CDR3 bases are TGTGCCAGCAGGGCAGGGGTTAGCCGGAACACCGGGGAGCTGTTTTTT.

This rearrangement joins TRBV7-9 to TRBJ2-2, with 11 bases matching TRBD2. Trimming took 5 bases from V and 0 from J; bases not matched to a gene: 8. The germline V gene has CDR1 SEHNR and CDR2 FQNEAQ (reference sequence). CDR3 size: 18 residues. The CDR3 loop reads CASSIQGGLAANTGELFF. The DNA of the CDR3 is TGTGCCAGCAGCATTCAGGGGGGACTAGCGGCGAACACCGGGGAGCTGTTTTTT.

The J gene is TRBJ2-5, the V gene TRBV10-3; 8 bases align to TRBD2. The V and J ends lost 4 bases and 5 bases, in that order; junction bases with no gene match: 12. The germline V gene encodes CDR1 ENHRY and CDR2 SYGVKD. This CDR3 region has 16 residues. For the CDR3, the DNA is TGTGCCATCAGTGGCAAAGCGGGAGAGGAATTGGAGACCCAGTACTTC. It yields the protein CAISGKAGEELETQYF.

This chain joins TRBV7-8 and TRBJ1-4; D ambiguous. The CDR3 contains 15 residues. Deletions cut 5 bases from V and 7 bases from J, with 17 bases between. The V gene's germline CDR1 is SGHVS and CDR2 FQNEAQ. CDR3 DNA: TGTGCCAGCAGCCCGAAAGAAAGACGGGGTGAAAAACTGTTTTTT. It specifies CASSPKERRGEKLFF.

The chain carries TRBV18 and TRBJ1-4, with 10 bases identical to TRBD1. The ends lost 0 bases at V and 4 bases at J; junction bases unmatched: 5. CDR1 and CDR2 (germline): KGHSH, LQKENI. The CDR3 contains 17 residues. The CDR3 DNA sequence: TGTGCCAGCTCACCACCGGAAAGGACAGGGGGTAATGAAAAACTGTTTTTT. Translated: CASSPPERTGGNEKLFF.

This chain connects TRBV19 to TRBJ2-3, with D possibly matching TRBD2 (6 bases). Germline CDR1 reads LNHDA; CDR2 reads SQIVND (reference sequence). Between the trimmed V and J ends, which lost 9 bases and 3 bases, there was a span of 16 bases. The CDR3 sequence is 14 residues long. CDR3 sequence: CASGSGVGTDTQYF. As DNA, the CDR3 is TGTGCCAGCGGGAGTGGTGTGGGGACAGATACGCAGTATTTT.